A selection of T cell receptor beta chains follows, all from one sample in a study of shared clonotypes between healthy human individuals. The data were produced by immunoSEQ multiplex PCR, yet TCRdb's version contains in-frame clones alone and is incomplete. The table shows approximately 2.3 million clones, with just over 90% occurring only once. Sequenced sample: naive CD4+ T cells from PBMCs. These receptors were obtained from a man aged 18 to 29 in good health. Some clones in this sample may be carry-over from other donors' samples. CDR3s include the opening cysteine and the closing phenylalanine or tryptophan.

V: TRBV18; J: TRBJ1-5; length: 15; CDR3: CASSTVGPSNQPQHF
V: TRBV6-5; J: TRBJ1-2; length: 13; CDR3: CASSYSKVYGYTF
V: TRBV7-2; J: TRBJ2-7; length: 14; CDR3: CASSLGTGRYEQYF
V: TRBV6-5; J: TRBJ2-1; length: 15; CDR3: CASSRGPSAGNEQFF
V: TRBV18; J: TRBJ1-4; length: 16; CDR3: CASSPQGGAANEKLFF
V: TRBV27; J: TRBJ2-3; length: 15; CDR3: CASSLRLLGADTQYF
V: TRBV30; J: TRBJ2-3; length: 12; CDR3: CAWSESTDTQYF
V: TRBV5-6; J: TRBJ1-2; length: 12; CDR3: CASSAGGAGYTF
V: TRBV28; J: TRBJ2-7; length: 15; CDR3: CASSPRTGYGYEQYF
V: TRBV18; J: TRBJ2-2; length: 17; CDR3: CASSHSGRTRDDGELFF
V: TRBV5-1; J: TRBJ2-1; length: 13; CDR3: CASSLIGASEQFF
V: TRBV12-5; J: TRBJ1-2; length: 13; CDR3: CASGRGQSYGYTF
V: TRBV5-1; J: TRBJ1-1; length: 14; CDR3: CASSLYAGDTEAFF
V: TRBV6-5; J: TRBJ2-1; length: 14; CDR3: CASSYEGPYNEQFF
V: TRBV13; J: TRBJ1-2; length: 16; CDR3: CASSLAAPGPSYGYTF
V: TRBV27; J: TRBJ2-5; length: 15; CDR3: CASRPLGQGRETQYF
V: TRBV29-1; J: TRBJ2-7; length: 12; CDR3: CSVEEGNREQYF
V: TRBV6-6; J: TRBJ1-2; length: 14; CDR3: CASSYQGRSYGYTF
V: TRBV7-7; J: TRBJ2-2; length: 15; CDR3: CASSSQPTGSGELFF
V: TRBV7-7; J: TRBJ2-1; length: 13; CDR3: CASSSGQYNEQFF
V: TRBV11-2; J: TRBJ2-3; length: 16; CDR3: CASSSTSGGPTDTQYF
V: TRBV13; J: TRBJ1-2; length: 14; CDR3: CASSQSGTGYGYTF
V: TRBV5-1; J: TRBJ2-5; length: 14; CDR3: CASSRGEGGETQYF
V: TRBV28; J: TRBJ2-1; length: 12; CDR3: CASSTVGREQFF
V: TRBV28; J: TRBJ1-6; length: 16; CDR3: CASSLLPGQGITPLHF
V: TRBV27; J: TRBJ2-1; length: 16; CDR3: CASSFGRPSFYNEQFF
V: TRBV6-1; J: TRBJ2-7; length: 12; CDR3: CASSEAGREQYF
V: TRBV6-6; J: TRBJ1-3; length: 13; CDR3: CASNLQGGNTIYF
V: TRBV2; J: TRBJ2-5; length: 15; CDR3: CASSNQPTPEETQYF
V: TRBV9; J: TRBJ1-1; length: 18; CDR3: CASSATSGGSRPNTEAFF
V: TRBV7-2; J: TRBJ1-2; length: 12; CDR3: CASSSKGYGYTF
V: TRBV6-5; J: TRBJ2-7; length: 15; CDR3: CASSYRHPSSYEQYF
V: TRBV29-1; J: TRBJ2-7; length: 13; CDR3: CSVRTGAAYEQYF
V: TRBV5-1; J: TRBJ2-6; length: 16; CDR3: CASRRPGQFGANVLTF
V: TRBV4-3; J: TRBJ1-2; length: 15; CDR3: CASSQGGGTAYGYTF
V: TRBV9; J: TRBJ1-1; length: 13; CDR3: CASSDSPNTEAFF
V: TRBV28; J: TRBJ1-5; length: 12; CDR3: CATNYDYQPQHF
V: TRBV7-3; J: TRBJ1-1; length: 13; CDR3: CASSFGRNTEAFF
V: TRBV27; J: TRBJ2-4; length: 18; CDR3: CASSLLARTGEAKNIQYF
V: TRBV28; J: TRBJ2-7; length: 11; CDR3: CASSFRKEQYF
V: TRBV14; J: TRBJ2-7; length: 16; CDR3: CASSQGRDVTIYEQYF
V: TRBV7-9; J: TRBJ2-1; length: 14; CDR3: CASSYPRDSHEQFF
V: TRBV15; J: TRBJ1-2; length: 13; CDR3: CATSRGGLGRGTF
V: TRBV2; J: TRBJ1-1; length: 13; CDR3: CASETGPNTEAFF
V: TRBV28; J: TRBJ1-5; length: 15; CDR3: CASSWGQSSNQPQHF
V: TRBV14; J: TRBJ2-7; length: 16; CDR3: CASSQDWGSVPYEQYF